This record concerns one TCR beta chain sequence. Antigen unknown. The 5'RACE method, run with constant-segment primers, produced TCR alpha and TCR beta cDNA libraries (carrying sample barcodes and UMIs). TCRdb reanalysed the 5' RACE reads using MiXCR and keeps one entry per CDR3 protein. The table shows 250,000 to 300,000 distinct CDR3 sequences, with approximately 15% occurring only once. This CDR3 is 16 amino acids long. Between the trimmed V and J ends, which lost 1 base and 4 bases, there was a span of 15 bases. CDR1 and CDR2 (germline): LNHNV, YYDKDF (reference sequence). This entry comes from a study of T-cell memory formation after mild COVID-19. Study-wide results and caveats: Later expanders leaned toward CD4+, whereas clones contracting from day 15 to 85 were balanced CD4/CD8. Mainly in CM and EM were contracting CD4+ clones; CD8+ were in EMRA. Pre-infection memory showed some responding clones, and this suggested that cross-reactive memory joined.

The receptor's source is a man in his late teens or twenties who had mild COVID-19 (a few samples of this study predate the infection). Cell type and time point are not known. Source material: PBMCs or a T cell subset sorted from them (not recorded which). The chain carries TRBV15 and TRBJ2-3; weak D call: TRBD1 (7 bases). CDR3 in amino acids: CATSRAKGGGPDTQYF. CDR3 DNA sequence: TGTGCCACCAGCAGAGCCAAAGGAGGGGGCCCAGATACGCAGTATTTT.